The rows below give T cell receptor beta chains drawn from one sample of a study of T cell repertoires in cytomegalovirus infection. Using its own MiXCR run on the reads, TCRdb lists one record per CDR3 protein. The sample consists of approximately 400,000 distinct CDR3 sequences, roughly 30% of them appearing once. Sequencing was done on a sample of PBMCs. The receptors shown here come from a human donor in good health (CMV status not recorded). Some clones in this sample may be carry-over from other donors' samples. Each CDR3 is given with its conserved first and last residue. The order of the fields is CDR3 DNA, CDR3 protein, J gene, D gene, clone size, V gene. The D gene is left open where the match is weak. Clone size is not always given. Where it is, it says once, few, many or a class for expanded clones.

CDR3 DNA: TGTGCCAGCGGCGAGATTAGGGCCAACGTCCTGACTTTC
CDR3 protein: CASGEIRANVLTF
J gene: TRBJ2-6
D gene: NA
clone size: NA
V gene: TRBV18

CDR3 DNA: TGTGCCAGCAGCTTAGACCCCGGGGAGCAGTTCTTC
CDR3 protein: CASSLDPGEQFF
J gene: TRBJ2-1
D gene: NA
clone size: many
V gene: TRBV11-2

CDR3 DNA: TGTGCCAGCACCTGGGGGCAGGCCAAGAACACCGGGGAGCTGTTTTTT
CDR3 protein: CASTWGQAKNTGELFF
J gene: TRBJ2-2
D gene: NA
clone size: NA
V gene: TRBV12-3/TRBV12-4

CDR3 DNA: TGTGCCAGCAGCAGTCGTTCCGGAGAATGGAACGAGCAGTACTTC
CDR3 protein: CASSSRSGEWNEQYF
J gene: TRBJ2-7
D gene: NA
clone size: NA
V gene: TRBV4-1

CDR3 DNA: TGTGCCAGCAGCTTATATGGCACAGATACGCAGTATTTT
CDR3 protein: CASSLYGTDTQYF
J gene: TRBJ2-3
D gene: NA
clone size: many
V gene: TRBV11-2

CDR3 DNA: TGTGCCAGCAGCACCGGGACAGGGAATCACCTGTATGGCTACACCTTC
CDR3 protein: CASSTGTGNHLYGYTF
J gene: TRBJ1-2
D gene: TRBD1
clone size: many
V gene: TRBV11-2

CDR3 DNA: TGTGCCAGCAGCGTAGCCTCCGCCGGCGAGCAGTACTTC
CDR3 protein: CASSVASAGEQYF
J gene: TRBJ2-7
D gene: NA
clone size: NA
V gene: TRBV9

CDR3 DNA: TGTGCCAGCAGCTCTCCCGGGATGAATTCCCCGGGCTACACCTTC
CDR3 protein: CASSSPGMNSPGYTF
J gene: TRBJ1-2
D gene: NA
clone size: NA
V gene: TRBV27

CDR3 DNA: TGTGCCAGCAGCTATAGCGGGGTGCAGTTCTTC
CDR3 protein: CASSYSGVQFF
J gene: TRBJ2-1
D gene: TRBD2
clone size: NA
V gene: TRBV7-6

CDR3 DNA: TGTGCCAGCAGCCACGGAAGGTTGGCGGTAGAGGAGACCCAGTACTTC
CDR3 protein: CASSHGRLAVEETQYF
J gene: TRBJ2-5
D gene: NA
clone size: NA
V gene: TRBV7-9

CDR3 DNA: TGCAGTGCTAGGACCGGGGTCTACGAGCAGTACTTC
CDR3 protein: CSARTGVYEQYF
J gene: TRBJ2-7
D gene: NA
clone size: NA
V gene: TRBV20-1

CDR3 DNA: TGTGCCAGCAGCAAAAACAGGGATCGGGAGCAGTACTTC
CDR3 protein: CASSKNRDREQYF
J gene: TRBJ2-7
D gene: NA
clone size: NA
V gene: TRBV11-1